Below, 8 T cell receptor beta chains from the same sample are listed, as sequenced in a study of human T cells and chemical hapten exposure. TCRdb processed the 5' RACE reads anew with MiXCR; each CDR3 protein has one entry. The sample has roughly 120,000 distinct CDR3 sequences; 19% are singletons. Someone pulled total RNA out of unfractionated whole blood. The receptor set was obtained from a human donor in good health.

Only a few counts were recorded for this clonotype. The CDR3 sequence: CSVGDRQETQYF. The CDR3 DNA reads TGCAGCGTTGGAGACAGACAAGAGACCCAGTACTTC. V and J are TRBV29-1 and TRBJ2-5, with D perhaps TRBD1 (5 bases). V was trimmed by 4 bases and J by 2 bases, leaving 8 bases between them. The V gene's germline CDR1 is SQVTM and CDR2 ANQGSEA. The CDR3 consists of 12 residues.

This clonotype has at least ten counts. The V call is TRBV7-9, the J call TRBJ2-7; 7 bases align to TRBD2. Germline lookup yields CDR1 SEHNR and CDR2 FQNEAQ (reference sequence). CDR3 length: 14 amino acids. The J segment lost 3 bases and the V segment lost 2 bases, leaving 4 bases of the junction unmatched. The CDR3 region is CASSLSRTSYEQYF. CDR3 DNA sequence: TGTGCCAGCAGCTTATCCCGGACTAGCTACGAGCAGTACTTC.

This rearrangement joins TRBV28 to TRBJ2-2; D not certain. In germline, CDR1 is MDHEN, CDR2 SYDVKM. CDR3 size: 15 residues. V shed 3 bases and J shed 0 bases, with 8 bases lying between them. The CDR3 spells CASSLVSTNTGELFF. CDR3 nucleotide sequence: TGTGCCAGCAGTTTGGTCAGCACGAACACCGGGGAGCTGTTTTTT.

The chain is built from TRBV12-3 or TRBV12-4 and TRBJ2-2, with a weak D call TRBD1 (6 bases). The CDR3 sequence is 16 residues long. V shed 5 bases and J shed 0 bases, with 13 bases lying between them. The CDR3 sequence is CASSPFKGANTGELFF. The CDR3 DNA is TGTGCCAGCAGTCCGTTTAAGGGGGCGAACACCGGGGAGCTGTTTTTT.

This clonotype was counted between two and nine times. The genes are TRBV14 and TRBJ1-2, with a weak D call TRBD1 (5 bases). The germline gives CDR1 SGHDN, CDR2 FVKESK. The CDR3 contains 15 residues. Trimming removed 3 bases at V and 3 bases at J, with 14 bases between. CDR3 protein: CASSHAGGSYYGYTF. The CDR3, as DNA: TGTGCCAGCAGCCATGCGGGGGGTTCGTACTATGGCTACACCTTC.

The chain joins TRBV5-1 to TRBJ2-3; possibly TRBD1 or TRBD2 for D (5 bases each). This CDR3 region has 15 residues. Trimming pared 3 bases from V and 6 bases from J, leaving 17 bases between. The germline V gene has CDR1 SGHRS and CDR2 YFSETQ. CDR3 residues: CASSSEAGFLDTQYF. CDR3 sequence (DNA): TGCGCCAGCAGCTCGGAGGCAGGGTTTTTGGATACGCAGTATTTT.

This chain's CDR3 is CAFGSYEQYF. CDR3 nucleotides: TGTGCCTTCGGCTCCTACGAGCAGTACTTC. The chain joins TRBV30 to TRBJ2-7; no clear D gene. V lost 7 bases, J lost 0 bases, and 4 bases lay in between. Germline CDR1 and CDR2: GTSNPN and SVGIG (reference sequence). The CDR3 consists of 10 residues. Together with reference TRBV30 and TRBJ2-7, the CDR3 gives the full variable domain: SQTIHQWPATLVQPVGSPLSLECTVEGTSNPNLYWYRQAAGRGLQLLFYSVGIGQISSEVPQNLSASRPQDRQFILSSKKLLLSDSGFYLCAFGSYEQYFGPGTRLTVT.

This clonotype occurred once. With a much larger clone just one base away, this may be a read error. The rearrangement joins TRBV11-3 to TRBJ1-1; TRBD1 agrees at 8 bases. Losses at the gene ends were 5 bases for V and 4 bases for J; bases not matched to a gene: 3. CDR3 size: 13 residues. CDR1 and CDR2 from the germline V gene are SGHNT and YENEEA. CDR3 DNA: TGTGCCAGCAGCCATACAGGGGGCACTGAAGCTTTCTTT. Its protein is CASSHTGGTEAFF.